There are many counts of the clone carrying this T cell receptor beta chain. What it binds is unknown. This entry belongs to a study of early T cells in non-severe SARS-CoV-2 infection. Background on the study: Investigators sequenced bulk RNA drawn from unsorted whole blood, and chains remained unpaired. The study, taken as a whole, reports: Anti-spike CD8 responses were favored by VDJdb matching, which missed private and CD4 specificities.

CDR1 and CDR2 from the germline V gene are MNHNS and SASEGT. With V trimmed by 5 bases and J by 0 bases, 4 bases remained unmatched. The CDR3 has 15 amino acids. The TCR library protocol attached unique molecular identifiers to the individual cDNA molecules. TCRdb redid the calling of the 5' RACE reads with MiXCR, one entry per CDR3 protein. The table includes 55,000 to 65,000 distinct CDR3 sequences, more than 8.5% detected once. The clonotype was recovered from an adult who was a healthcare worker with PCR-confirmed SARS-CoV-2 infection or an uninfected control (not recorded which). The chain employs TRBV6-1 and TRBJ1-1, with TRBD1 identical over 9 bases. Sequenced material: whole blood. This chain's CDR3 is CASSRDRALNTEAFF. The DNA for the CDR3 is TGTGCCAGCAGTCGGGACAGGGCTTTGAACACTGAAGCTTTCTTT.